The clone carrying this T cell receptor beta chain was counted a single time. Its matching antigen is unknown. V was pared by 1 base and J by 8 bases, with 10 bases of the junction left unmatched. In germline, CDR1 is MNHEY, CDR2 SMNVEV (reference sequence). The CDR3 length is 15 residues. The data derive from a study of Ad26.COV2.S vaccination and SARS-CoV-2 variants. Findings of the study overall: TCR breadth and depth analyses may have underestimated total T cell responses. Placebo recipients showed lower spike-specific TCR breadth than vaccinees. Reported post-vaccination CD8+ and CD4+ T cell responses to spike showed substantial breadth. Breadth measured for non-spike TCRs was similar across vaccine and placebo recipients.

The repertoire was sequenced with immunoSEQ multiplex PCR; TCRdb's copy has only in-frame clones and lacks some. The data contain 180,000 or so clones, approximately 88% of them singletons. The chain has TRBV27 and TRBJ1-1; TRBD1 matches at 7 bases. This clonotype was sampled from a human donor who had recovered from COVID-19. The input for sequencing was peripheral blood, taken after recovery from COVID-19. CDR3 region: CASSLWTGSTKEAFF. For the CDR3, the DNA is TGTGCCAGCAGTTTATGGACAGGATCAACTAAGGAAGCTTTCTTT.